Shown below are 31 T cell receptor beta chains from a single sample sequenced in a study of OX40 agonist ivuxolimab in advanced cancers. The repertoire was sequenced with immunoSEQ multiplex PCR; TCRdb's copy has only in-frame clones and lacks some. The sample yields about 90,000 clones, around 90% seen once. The sequenced sample was CD4+ or CD8+ T cells sorted from blood, obtained in a trial of the OX40 agonist ivuxolimab. These receptors were obtained from an adult with an advanced solid tumor such as melanoma, head and neck, liver or kidney cancer.

The rearrangement links TRBV7-9 to TRBJ2-3; TRBD2 matches at 12 bases. CDR1 is SEHNR, CDR2 FQNEAQ, per germline (reference sequence). This CDR3 has 16 amino acids. V gave up 4 bases and J gave up 0 bases; unmatched junction bases: 2. CDR3 bases: TGTGCCAGCAGCTGGGGGACTAGCGGGAGCACAGATACGCAGTATTTT. Its protein product is CASSWGTSGSTDTQYF.

The chain carries TRBV14 and TRBJ2-2; no clear D gene. Germline CDR1 reads SGHDN; CDR2 reads FVKESK. The CDR3 covers 13 residues. V was trimmed by 4 bases and J by 6 bases, leaving 9 bases between them. CDR3 loop: CASSPGEAGELFF. The CDR3 bases are TGTGCCAGCAGCCCCGGTGAGGCCGGGGAGCTGTTTTTT.

This clone was detected only once. CDR3 amino acids: CASSPRQGQGYEQYF. For the CDR3, the DNA is TGTGCCAGCAGTCCACGACAGGGACAGGGGTACGAGCAGTACTTC. The J gene is TRBJ2-7, the V gene TRBV7-9; TRBD1 matches 10 bases. There are 15 residues in the CDR3. Germline V gene data show CDR1 as SEHNR and CDR2 as FQNEAQ (reference sequence). Losses at the gene ends were 6 bases for V and 4 bases for J; bases not matched to a gene: 9.

The chain has TRBV2 and TRBJ2-7; a possible D gene is TRBD1 (5 bases). The germline V and J ends were trimmed by 2 bases and 2 bases, with 7 bases remaining between them. The length of the CDR3 is 13 residues. Germline-derived CDR1 and CDR2 are SNHLY and FYNNEI. CDR3 DNA sequence: TGTGCCAGCAGTGAACAGGGTCCCTACGAGCAGTACTTC. As protein: CASSEQGPYEQYF.

This clone was found a few times. This chain joins TRBV6-5 and TRBJ1-3; 8 bases fit TRBD1. V lost 0 bases, J lost 4 bases, and 5 bases stayed unmatched. The CDR3 spans 16 residues. Germline V gene sequence: CDR1 MNHEY, CDR2 SVGAGI. CDR3 region: CASSYSSGGNGNTIYF. CDR3 in DNA: TGTGCCAGCAGTTACTCGTCAGGGGGCAACGGAAACACCATATATTTT.

The V call is TRBV5-5, the J call TRBJ1-2, with D possibly being TRBD1 (5 bases). The CDR3 has 16 amino acids. Trimming removed 1 base from V and 4 bases from J, with 17 bases in between. Germline-derived CDR1 and CDR2 are SGHKS and YYEKEE (reference sequence). CDR3 in amino acids: CASSLRGFPALYGYTF. CDR3 bases: TGTGCCAGCAGCTTGAGGGGATTCCCGGCCCTCTATGGCTACACCTTC.

This clone was observed a handful of times. V usage is TRBV29-1 and J usage is TRBJ1-1; D ambiguous. Trimming left V 4 bases short and J 0 bases short, with 9 bases between. Germline assignment: CDR1 SQVTM and CDR2 ANQGSEA. This CDR3 has 13 residues. The CDR3 loop is CSVGQLMNTEAFF. As DNA, the CDR3 is TGCAGCGTTGGTCAGCTCATGAACACTGAAGCTTTCTTT.

The V gene is TRBV29-1, the J gene TRBJ2-1, with 13 bases lining up with TRBD2. The CDR3 is 14 amino acids. With 8 bases clipped from V and 12 bases from J, the junction kept 13 bases outside the gene matches. The V gene's germline CDR1 is SQVTM and CDR2 ANQGSEA. CDR3 DNA sequence: TGCAGCATCGGACTAGCGGGAGCCCTCCAGAGGCAGTTCTTC. Amino acid sequence: CSIGLAGALQRQFF.

To note about this clone: An end of the junction differs from the germline gene, which may be a read error. The J gene is TRBJ2-1, the V gene TRBV30; 8 nucleotides align to TRBD1. CDR3 length: 15 residues. CDR1 is GTSNPN and CDR2 is SVGIG in the germline V gene (reference sequence). This chain's CDR3 is CARSPDRTGFDEQFF. The CDR3 DNA follows: TGTGCCCGGAGTCCTGATAGGACAGGGTTTGATGAGCAGTTCTTC.

The rearrangement links TRBV4-2 to TRBJ2-6; D remains ambiguous. The germline CDR1 and CDR2 sequences are LGHNA and YNFKEQ. Trimming took off 1 base at V and 0 bases at J, with 10 bases between the two ends. The CDR3 spans 17 residues. CDR3 sequence (DNA): TGTGCCAGCAGCCAAGGTGGCCCCCACTCTGGGGCCAACGTCCTGACTTTC. Its protein product is CASSQGGPHSGANVLTF.

The count of this clone is one. The rearrangement joins TRBV5-4 to TRBJ2-7, with 13 bases identical to TRBD2. CDR1 and CDR2 from the germline V gene are SGHNT and YYREEE (reference sequence). V shed 4 bases, J shed 7 bases, and the junction held 17 bases outside the gene matches. The CDR3 has 18 residues. CDR3 amino acids: CASSAGAHKQGLAGEQYF. CDR3 nucleotide sequence: TGTGCCAGCAGCGCGGGGGCTCATAAACAGGGACTAGCGGGAGAGCAGTACTTC.

This rearrangement joins TRBV7-8 to TRBJ1-2, with D tentatively TRBD1 (5 bases). The V end lost 4 bases, the J end lost 8 bases, and 14 bases lay between the germline ends. Germline assignment: CDR1 SGHVS and CDR2 FQNEAQ. The CDR3 sequence is 13 residues long. The CDR3 DNA follows: TGTGCCAGCAGCTCCCTTTTGGGGGGAGGCTACACCTTC. Translation gives CASSSLLGGGYTF.

The V gene is TRBV14, the J gene TRBJ2-2; TRBD1 matches 7 bases. Germline V gene data show CDR1 as SGHDN and CDR2 as FVKESK. The CDR3 runs to 15 residues. Trimming cost V 3 bases and J 4 bases; bases outside gene matches: 5. The CDR3 region has the DNA TGTGCCAGCAGCCATTCACCAGGGGGCACCGGGGAGCTGTTTTTT. Its protein product is CASSHSPGGTGELFF.

The rearrangement links TRBV5-1 to TRBJ1-3; D is unclear. The CDR3 covers 14 residues. Germline V gives CDR1 SGHRS, CDR2 YFSETQ. V was pared by 0 bases and J by 0 bases, with 4 bases between. The CDR3 region is CASSLVSSGNTIYF. The CDR3 DNA is TGCGCCAGCAGCTTGGTGTCCTCTGGAAACACCATATATTTT.

The CDR3 here is CASSPDRVSYEQYF. CDR3 sequence (DNA): TGTGCCAGCAGCCCTGACAGGGTCTCCTACGAGCAGTACTTC. The rearrangement uses TRBV6-1 and TRBJ2-7, with 7 nucleotides matching TRBD1. This CDR3 has 14 amino acids. V dropped 6 bases and J dropped 0; count of bases not matched to a gene: 5. Germline V gene lookup returns CDR1 MNHNS and CDR2 SASEGT.

The chain employs TRBV2 and TRBJ2-7, with 7 positions matching TRBD2. Germline V gene sequence: CDR1 SNHLY, CDR2 FYNNEI. This CDR3 is 14 amino acids long. Losses at the gene ends were 7 bases for V and 3 bases for J; bases not matched to a gene: 9. The CDR3 here is CASIPGGTFYEQYF. The CDR3 region has the DNA TGTGCCAGCATACCGGGGGGTACCTTCTACGAGCAGTACTTC. The full variable domain, rest sourced from reference TRBV2 and TRBJ2-7, is EPEVTQTPSHQVTQMGQEVILRCVPISNHLYFYWYRQILGQKVEFLVSFYNNEISEKSEIFDDQFSVERPDGSNFTLKIRSTKLEDSAMYFCASIPGGTFYEQYFGPGTRLTVT.

V usage is TRBV5-1 and J usage is TRBJ1-3; D unclear. Germline V gene sequence: CDR1 SGHRS, CDR2 YFSETQ. V lost 0 bases to trimming and J lost 4 bases, with 8 bases between them. This CDR3 comprises 14 residues. The CDR3 DNA follows: TGCGCCAGCAGCTTGGCGGGTTCCGGAAACACCATATATTTT. The encoded protein is CASSLAGSGNTIYF. Full variable domain (outside the CDR3, taken from reference TRBV5-1 and TRBJ1-3): KAGVTQTPRYLIKTRGQQVTLSCSPISGHRSVSWYQQTPGQGLQFLFEYFSETQRNKGNFPGRFSGRQFSNSRSEMNVSTLELGDSALYLCASSLAGSGNTIYFGEGSWLTVV.

V gene TRBV10-3 combines with J gene TRBJ1-2, with TRBD1 matching over 7 bases. The CDR3 is made up of 15 amino acids. V dropped 0 bases and J dropped 2; count of bases not matched to a gene: 3. CDR1 is ENHRY and CDR2 is SYGVKD in the germline V gene. The CDR3 bases are TGTGCCATCAGTGAGTCAACAGGGGAGAACTATGGCTACACCTTC. Amino acid sequence: CAISESTGENYGYTF.

The chain has TRBV15 and TRBJ1-2; a weak D match, TRBD1 (6 bases). Trimming removed 1 base from V and 5 bases from J, with 17 bases in between. This CDR3 has 16 amino acids. The germline V gene has CDR1 LNHNV and CDR2 YYDKDF (reference sequence). The CDR3 sequence is CATSRGWRDKKYGYTF. CDR3 DNA: TGTGCCACCAGCAGAGGGTGGAGGGACAAGAAATATGGCTACACCTTC.

This clone was observed once. The chain carries TRBV7-9 and TRBJ1-5; the match to TRBD1 covers 7 bases. Germline CDR1 and CDR2: SEHNR and FQNEAQ (reference sequence). The CDR3 is 14 amino acids. V lost 5 bases and J lost 3; bases outside the gene matches: 4. The chain's CDR3 is CASSADRDNQPQHF. For the CDR3, the DNA is TGTGCCAGCAGCGCCGACAGGGACAATCAGCCCCAGCATTTT.

J is TRBJ1-2 and V is TRBV10-2; 9 bases line up with TRBD1. Germline lookup yields CDR1 WSHSY and CDR2 SAAADI. The length of the CDR3 is 16 residues. V shed 2 bases and J 7 bases; nucleotides not matched to a gene: 11. The CDR3 sequence is CASSEKGGQGASGYTF. The CDR3 DNA reads TGCGCCAGCAGTGAGAAGGGGGGACAGGGAGCGAGTGGCTACACCTTC.

CDR3 DNA sequence: TGTGCCAGTAGTCCCACAGCGAGCTCCTACAATGAGCAGTTCTTC. This encodes CASSPTASSYNEQFF. The genes are TRBV19 and TRBJ2-1; D gene uncertain. This CDR3 region has 15 residues. The V gene's germline CDR1 is LNHDA and CDR2 SQIVND (reference sequence). V shed 5 bases and J shed 0 bases, with 11 bases lying between them.

The chain is built from TRBV7-3 and TRBJ1-6; 8 nucleotides agree with TRBD1. Germline V lookup: CDR1 SGHTA, CDR2 FQGTGA. Trimming took 2 bases from V and 8 from J; bases not matched to a gene: 2. The CDR3 is 14 amino acids. The CDR3 DNA is TGTGCCAGCAGCTTAGACAGGGGATATTCACCCCTCCACTTT. Protein sequence: CASSLDRGYSPLHF.

The chain joins TRBV6-6 to TRBJ2-2; D is possibly TRBD1 (7 bases). Per the germline V gene, CDR1 is MNHNY and CDR2 is SVGAGI (reference sequence). The length of the CDR3 is 16 residues. V was cut by 7 bases and J by 4 bases, with 19 bases left in between. As DNA, the CDR3 is TGTGCCAGCACAAAAGGGGGCGGGGTGCGCACCGGGGAGCTGTTTTTT. Translating it yields CASTKGGGVRTGELFF.

The chain uses TRBV5-1 and TRBJ1-2; no reliable D call. Looked up from germline, CDR1 is SGHRS and CDR2 is YFSETQ. Trimming took off 1 base at V and 0 bases at J, with 7 bases between the two ends. This CDR3 comprises 14 residues. DNA of the CDR3: TGCGCCAGCAGCTTGCCCAGGCCTAACTATGGCTACACCTTC. Protein sequence: CASSLPRPNYGYTF.

This sequence joins TRBV9 and TRBJ2-3; 9 bases line up with TRBD2. Germline V lookup: CDR1 SGDLS, CDR2 YYNGEE. The V gene end was trimmed by 0 bases and the J gene end by 2 bases; junction bases not matched to a gene: 7. The CDR3 covers 17 residues. This chain's CDR3 is CASSVGPSGETTDTQYF. The CDR3 bases are TGTGCCAGCAGCGTAGGTCCTAGCGGGGAGACCACAGATACGCAGTATTTT.

The rearrangement uses TRBV30 and TRBJ2-1, with 7 bases matching TRBD1. J was trimmed by 3 bases and V by 8 bases; bases with no gene match: 10. The germline V gene has CDR1 GTSNPN and CDR2 SVGIG (reference sequence). The CDR3 runs 14 residues. CDR3 region: CAGSDRQGYNEQFF. The CDR3 nucleotides read TGTGCCGGCAGTGACCGACAGGGCTACAATGAGCAGTTCTTC.

V is TRBV7-2 and J is TRBJ2-1; D call uncertain. Per germline, CDR1 SGHTA and CDR2 FQGNSA. The CDR3 is 15 residues long. With 0 bases removed from V and 0 bases from J, the gap between germline ends came to 6 bases. DNA of the CDR3: TGTGCCAGCAGCTTAGCCCTCAGCTCCTACAATGAGCAGTTCTTC. It encodes CASSLALSSYNEQFF.

This rearrangement joins TRBV5-1 to TRBJ1-1, with D possibly matching TRBD1 (6 bases). This CDR3 has 13 residues. Trimming removed 4 bases at V and 5 bases at J, with 12 bases between. Looked up from germline, CDR1 is SGHRS and CDR2 is YFSETQ. Here the CDR3 reads CASSPDRSTEAFF. Here the CDR3 DNA reads TGCGCCAGCAGCCCCGACAGGTCTACTGAAGCTTTCTTT.

This clone has a single count. The chain carries TRBV5-4 and TRBJ2-3; 8 positions match TRBD2. The germline CDR1 and CDR2 sequences are SGHNT and YYREEE (reference sequence). The V gene end was trimmed by 1 base and the J gene end by 2 bases; junction bases not matched to a gene: 6. The CDR3 length is 16 residues. This CDR3 is CASSLSPGGATDTQYF. The DNA for the CDR3 is TGTGCCAGCAGCTTGAGCCCGGGGGGGGCCACAGATACGCAGTATTTT.

This clone was counted a few times. V gene TRBV18 combines with J gene TRBJ2-3; 14 positions match TRBD2. This CDR3 is built from 17 residues. J was trimmed by 4 bases and V by 2 bases; bases with no gene match: 5. Germline V gives CDR1 KGHSH, CDR2 LQKENI. The CDR3 DNA reads TGTGCCAGCTCACCAACAGGGACTAGCGGGAGCGCAGATACGCAGTATTTT. It yields the protein CASSPTGTSGSADTQYF.